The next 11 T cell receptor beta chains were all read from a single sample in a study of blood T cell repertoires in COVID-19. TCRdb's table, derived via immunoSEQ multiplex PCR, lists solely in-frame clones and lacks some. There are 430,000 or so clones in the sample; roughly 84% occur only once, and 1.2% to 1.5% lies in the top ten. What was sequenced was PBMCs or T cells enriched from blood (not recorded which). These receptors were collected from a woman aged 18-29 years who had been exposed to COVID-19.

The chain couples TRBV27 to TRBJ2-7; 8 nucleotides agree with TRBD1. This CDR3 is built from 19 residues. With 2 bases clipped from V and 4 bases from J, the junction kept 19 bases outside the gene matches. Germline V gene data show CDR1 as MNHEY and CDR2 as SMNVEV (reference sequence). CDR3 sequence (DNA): TGTGCCAGCAGTTTACAACTACCACGTCCGGGACAGGCCTTATACGAGCAGTACTTC. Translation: CASSLQLPRPGQALYEQYF.

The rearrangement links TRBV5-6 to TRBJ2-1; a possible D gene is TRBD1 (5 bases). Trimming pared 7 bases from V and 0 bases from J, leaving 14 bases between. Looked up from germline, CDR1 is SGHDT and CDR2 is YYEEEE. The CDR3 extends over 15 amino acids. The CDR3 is CASCPDRHSYNEQFF. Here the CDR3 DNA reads TGTGCCAGCTGTCCCGACAGACACTCCTACAATGAGCAGTTCTTC.

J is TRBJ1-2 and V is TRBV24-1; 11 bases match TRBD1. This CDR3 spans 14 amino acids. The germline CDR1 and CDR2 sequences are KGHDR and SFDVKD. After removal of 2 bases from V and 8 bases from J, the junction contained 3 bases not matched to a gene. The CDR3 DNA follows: TGTGCCACCAGTGATTGGGGACAGGGGGAAGGCTACACCTTC. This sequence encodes CATSDWGQGEGYTF.

The CDR3: CASLKRGGDTEAFF. The CDR3 DNA follows: TGTGCCAGCCTTAAAAGGGGGGGGGACACTGAAGCTTTCTTT. V usage is TRBV28 and J usage is TRBJ1-1; perhaps TRBD1 as D (6 bases). The germline V gene encodes CDR1 MDHEN and CDR2 SYDVKM. Trimming removed 8 bases from V and 3 bases from J, with 16 bases in between. CDR3 length: 14 amino acids.

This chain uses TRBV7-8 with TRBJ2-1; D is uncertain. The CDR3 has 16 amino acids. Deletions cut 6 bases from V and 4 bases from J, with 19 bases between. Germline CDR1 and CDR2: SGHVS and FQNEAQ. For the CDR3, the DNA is TGTGCCAGCAGGAAAGAGGCACATTCCAAATACAATGAGCAGTTCTTC. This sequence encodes CASRKEAHSKYNEQFF.

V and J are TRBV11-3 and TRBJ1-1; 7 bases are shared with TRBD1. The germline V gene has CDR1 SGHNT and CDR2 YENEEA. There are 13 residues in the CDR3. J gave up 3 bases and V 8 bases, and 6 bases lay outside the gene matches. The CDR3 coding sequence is TGTGCCAGCGCAACAGGGGCGGACACTGAAGCTTTCTTT. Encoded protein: CASATGADTEAFF. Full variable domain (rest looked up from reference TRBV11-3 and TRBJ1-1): EAGVVQSPRYKIIEKKQPVAFWCNPISGHNTLYWYLQNLGQGPELLIRYENEEAVDDSQLPKDRFSAERLKGVDSTLKIQPAELGDSAVYLCASATGADTEAFFGQGTRLTVV.

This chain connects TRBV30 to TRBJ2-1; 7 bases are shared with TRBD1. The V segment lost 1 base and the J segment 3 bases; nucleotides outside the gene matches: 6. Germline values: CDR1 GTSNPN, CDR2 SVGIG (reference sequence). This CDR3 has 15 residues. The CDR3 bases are TGTGCCTGGAGTGAGGAGGCAGGGGGCTACAATGAGCAGTTCTTC. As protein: CAWSEEAGGYNEQFF.

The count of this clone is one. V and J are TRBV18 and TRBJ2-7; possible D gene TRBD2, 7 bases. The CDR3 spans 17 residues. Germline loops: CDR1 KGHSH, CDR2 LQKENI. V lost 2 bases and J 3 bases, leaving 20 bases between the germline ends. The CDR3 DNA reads TGTGCCAGCTCACCAGATTATCGGGGGGCTATCCTCTACGAGCAGTACTTC. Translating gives CASSPDYRGAILYEQYF.

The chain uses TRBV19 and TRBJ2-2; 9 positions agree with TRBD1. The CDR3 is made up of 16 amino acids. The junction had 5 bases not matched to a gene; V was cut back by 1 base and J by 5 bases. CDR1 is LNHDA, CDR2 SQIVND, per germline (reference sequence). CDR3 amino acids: CASSIGTGQGTGELFF. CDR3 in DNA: TGTGCCAGTAGTATAGGGACAGGACAGGGGACCGGGGAGCTGTTTTTT.

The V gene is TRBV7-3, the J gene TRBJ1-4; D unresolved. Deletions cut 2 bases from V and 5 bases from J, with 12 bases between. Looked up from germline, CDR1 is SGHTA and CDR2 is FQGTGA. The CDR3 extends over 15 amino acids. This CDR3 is CASSLVPTRNEKLFF. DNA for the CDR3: TGTGCCAGCAGCTTAGTACCAACCCGGAATGAAAAACTGTTTTTT.

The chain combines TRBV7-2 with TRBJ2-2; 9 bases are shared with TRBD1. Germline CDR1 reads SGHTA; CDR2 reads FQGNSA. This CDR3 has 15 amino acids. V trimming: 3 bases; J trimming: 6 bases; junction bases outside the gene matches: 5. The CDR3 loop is CASSLGDRVPGELFF. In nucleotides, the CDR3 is TGTGCCAGCAGCTTGGGGGACAGGGTCCCCGGGGAGCTGTTTTTT.